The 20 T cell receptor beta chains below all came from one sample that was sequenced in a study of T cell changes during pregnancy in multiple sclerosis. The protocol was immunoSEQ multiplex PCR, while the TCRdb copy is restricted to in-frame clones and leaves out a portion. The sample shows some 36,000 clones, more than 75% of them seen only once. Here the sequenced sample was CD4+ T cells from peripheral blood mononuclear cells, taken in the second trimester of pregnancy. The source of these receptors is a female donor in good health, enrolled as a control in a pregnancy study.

The CDR3 DNA reads TGTGCCAGCAGCTTCCGACAGGGGGCGAACACCGGGGAGCTGTTTTTT. Protein product: CASSFRQGANTGELFF. This chain links TRBV13 with TRBJ2-2; 9 nucleotides line up with TRBD1. The CDR3 consists of 16 residues. V gave up 3 bases and J gave up 0 bases; unmatched junction bases: 2. In germline, CDR1 is PRHDT, CDR2 FYEKMQ (reference sequence).

DNA for the CDR3: TGTGCCAGCAGCTTGGAGTTAGCGGGGCCTCAAGAGACCCAGTACTTC. This encodes CASSLELAGPQETQYF. The rearrangement links TRBV5-6 to TRBJ2-5, with 8 bases aligning to TRBD2. The CDR3 contains 16 residues. CDR1 is SGHDT, CDR2 YYEEEE, per germline. Unmatched junction bases numbered 6, after V lost 0 bases and J lost 2 bases.

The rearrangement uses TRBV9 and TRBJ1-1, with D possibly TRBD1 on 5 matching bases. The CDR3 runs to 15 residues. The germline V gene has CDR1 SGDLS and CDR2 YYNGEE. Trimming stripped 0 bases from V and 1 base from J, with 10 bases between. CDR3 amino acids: CASSVASTGNTEAFF. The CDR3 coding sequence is TGTGCCAGCAGCGTAGCCTCCACAGGGAACACTGAAGCTTTCTTT.

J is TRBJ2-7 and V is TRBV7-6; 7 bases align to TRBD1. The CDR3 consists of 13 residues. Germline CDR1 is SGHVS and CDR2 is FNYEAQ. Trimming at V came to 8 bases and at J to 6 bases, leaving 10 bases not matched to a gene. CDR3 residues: CASALQGYGEQYF. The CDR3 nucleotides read TGTGCCAGCGCCCTACAGGGGTACGGCGAGCAGTACTTC.

DNA for the CDR3: TGTGCCAGCAAGCCGGGGGGGCCACAAGAGACCCAGTACTTC. Residues: CASKPGGPQETQYF. The chain links TRBV6-1 to TRBJ2-5; 8 nucleotides agree with TRBD2. The germline V gene encodes CDR1 MNHNS and CDR2 SASEGT. The CDR3 loop spans 14 amino acids. V lost 7 bases, J lost 2 bases, and 6 bases stayed unmatched.

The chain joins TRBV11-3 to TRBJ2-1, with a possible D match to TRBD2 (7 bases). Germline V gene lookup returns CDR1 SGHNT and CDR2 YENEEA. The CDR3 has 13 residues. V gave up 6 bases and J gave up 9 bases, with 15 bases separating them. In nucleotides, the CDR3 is TGTGCCAGCAGTGGGGGGGGGCACGGTGAGCAGTTCTTC. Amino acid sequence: CASSGGGHGEQFF. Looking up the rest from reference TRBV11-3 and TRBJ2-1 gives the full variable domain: EAGVVQSPRYKIIEKKQPVAFWCNPISGHNTLYWYLQNLGQGPELLIRYENEEAVDDSQLPKDRFSAERLKGVDSTLKIQPAELGDSAVYLCASSGGGHGEQFFGPGTRLTVL.

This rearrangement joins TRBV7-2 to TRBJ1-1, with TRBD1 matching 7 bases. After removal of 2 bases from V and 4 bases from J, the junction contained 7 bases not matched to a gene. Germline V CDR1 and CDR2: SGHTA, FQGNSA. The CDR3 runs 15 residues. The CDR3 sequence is CASSLKRQGGTEAFF. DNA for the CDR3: TGTGCCAGCAGCTTAAAGAGACAGGGAGGCACTGAAGCTTTCTTT.

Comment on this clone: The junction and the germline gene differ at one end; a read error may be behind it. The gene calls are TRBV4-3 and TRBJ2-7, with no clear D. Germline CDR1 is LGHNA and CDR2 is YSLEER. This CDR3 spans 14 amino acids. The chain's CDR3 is CASSQGSRTQEQYF. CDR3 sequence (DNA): TGCGCCAGCAGTCAAGGAAGTCGAACCCAGGAGCAGTACTTC.

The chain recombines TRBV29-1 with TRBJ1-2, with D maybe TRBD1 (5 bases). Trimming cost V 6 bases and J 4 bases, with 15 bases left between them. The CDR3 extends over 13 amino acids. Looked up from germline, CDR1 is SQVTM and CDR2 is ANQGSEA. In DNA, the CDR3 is TGCAGCGTACGTCCCGACAGATCCTATGGCTACACCTTC. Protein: CSVRPDRSYGYTF. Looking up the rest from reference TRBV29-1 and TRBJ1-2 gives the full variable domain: SAVISQKPSRDICQRGTSLTIQCQVDSQVTMMFWYRQQPGQSLTLIATANQGSEATYESGFVIDKFPISRPNLTFSTLTVSNMSPEDSSIYLCSVRPDRSYGYTFGSGTRLTVV.

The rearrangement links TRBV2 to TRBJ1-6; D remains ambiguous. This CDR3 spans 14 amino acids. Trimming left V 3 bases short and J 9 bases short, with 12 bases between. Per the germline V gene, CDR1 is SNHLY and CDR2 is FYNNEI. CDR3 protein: CASSDGPEVSPLHF. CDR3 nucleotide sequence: TGTGCCAGCAGTGACGGCCCGGAGGTTTCACCCCTCCACTTT.

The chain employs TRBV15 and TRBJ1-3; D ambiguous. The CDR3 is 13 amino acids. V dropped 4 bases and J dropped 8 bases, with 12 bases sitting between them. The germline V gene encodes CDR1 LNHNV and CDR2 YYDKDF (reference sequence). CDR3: CATSKSPTDTIYF. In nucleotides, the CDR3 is TGTGCCACCAGCAAGTCACCTACCGACACCATATATTTT.

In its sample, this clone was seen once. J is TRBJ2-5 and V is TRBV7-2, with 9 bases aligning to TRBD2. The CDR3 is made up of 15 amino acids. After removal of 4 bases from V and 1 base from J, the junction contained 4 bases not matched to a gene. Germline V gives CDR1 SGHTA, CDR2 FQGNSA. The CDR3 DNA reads TGTGCCAGCAGCTCCCTAGCGGGGCCCCAAGAGACCCAGTACTTC. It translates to CASSSLAGPQETQYF.

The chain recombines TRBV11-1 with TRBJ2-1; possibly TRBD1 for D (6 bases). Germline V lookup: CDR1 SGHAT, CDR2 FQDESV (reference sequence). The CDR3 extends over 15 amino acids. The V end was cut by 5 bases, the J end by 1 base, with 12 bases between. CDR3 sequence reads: CASSPRGGSYNEQFF. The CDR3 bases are TGTGCCAGCAGCCCCCGAGGGGGATCCTACAATGAGCAGTTCTTC.

Written as DNA, the CDR3 is TGTGCCAGCAGCTTTTCACAGGTTAATGAAAAACTGTTTTTT. It is translated as CASSFSQVNEKLFF. This chain uses TRBV7-3 with TRBJ1-4, with D possibly being TRBD1 (5 bases). Trimming shortened V by 3 bases and J by 4 bases, and 9 bases separated the two germline ends. The CDR3 runs 14 residues. Per germline, CDR1 SGHTA and CDR2 FQGTGA.

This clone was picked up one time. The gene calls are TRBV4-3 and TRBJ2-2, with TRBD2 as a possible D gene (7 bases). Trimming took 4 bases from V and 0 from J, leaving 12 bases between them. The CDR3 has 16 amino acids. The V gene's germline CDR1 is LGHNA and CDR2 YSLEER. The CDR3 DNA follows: TGCGCCAGCAGCCGAGGGGGGGGGCCGAACACCGGGGAGCTGTTTTTT. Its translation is CASSRGGGPNTGELFF.

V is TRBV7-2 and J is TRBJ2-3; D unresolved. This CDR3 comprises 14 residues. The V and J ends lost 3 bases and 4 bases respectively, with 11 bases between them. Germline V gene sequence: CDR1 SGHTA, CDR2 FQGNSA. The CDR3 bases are TGTGCCAGCAGCTTCGATAATCGGGCAGATACGCAGTATTTT. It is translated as CASSFDNRADTQYF.

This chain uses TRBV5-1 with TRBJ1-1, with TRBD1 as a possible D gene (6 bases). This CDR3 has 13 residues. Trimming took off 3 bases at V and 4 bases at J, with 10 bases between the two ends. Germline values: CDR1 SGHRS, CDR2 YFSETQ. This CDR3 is CASSSTGSTEAFF. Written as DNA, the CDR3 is TGCGCCAGCAGCTCAACAGGGAGCACTGAAGCTTTCTTT. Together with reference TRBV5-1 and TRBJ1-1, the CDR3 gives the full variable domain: KAGVTQTPRYLIKTRGQQVTLSCSPISGHRSVSWYQQTPGQGLQFLFEYFSETQRNKGNFPGRFSGRQFSNSRSEMNVSTLELGDSALYLCASSSTGSTEAFFGQGTRLTVV.

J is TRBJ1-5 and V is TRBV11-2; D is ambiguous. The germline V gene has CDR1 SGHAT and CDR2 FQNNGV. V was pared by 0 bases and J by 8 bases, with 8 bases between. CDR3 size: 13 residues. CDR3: CASSLDWQEPQHF. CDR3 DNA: TGTGCCAGCAGCTTAGATTGGCAGGAGCCCCAGCATTTT.

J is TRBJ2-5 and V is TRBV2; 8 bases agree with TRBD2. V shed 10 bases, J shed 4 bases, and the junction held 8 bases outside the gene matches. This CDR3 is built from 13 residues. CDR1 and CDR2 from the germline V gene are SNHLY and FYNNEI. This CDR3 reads CAILGLAGETQYF. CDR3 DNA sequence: TGTGCCATCTTAGGACTAGCCGGAGAGACCCAGTACTTC.

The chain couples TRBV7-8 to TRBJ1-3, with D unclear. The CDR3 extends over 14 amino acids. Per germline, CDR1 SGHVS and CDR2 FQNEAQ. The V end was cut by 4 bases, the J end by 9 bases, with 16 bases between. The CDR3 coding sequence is TGTGCCAGCAGCTCCGAAGTTTTTACGGGCACCATATATTTT. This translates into CASSSEVFTGTIYF.